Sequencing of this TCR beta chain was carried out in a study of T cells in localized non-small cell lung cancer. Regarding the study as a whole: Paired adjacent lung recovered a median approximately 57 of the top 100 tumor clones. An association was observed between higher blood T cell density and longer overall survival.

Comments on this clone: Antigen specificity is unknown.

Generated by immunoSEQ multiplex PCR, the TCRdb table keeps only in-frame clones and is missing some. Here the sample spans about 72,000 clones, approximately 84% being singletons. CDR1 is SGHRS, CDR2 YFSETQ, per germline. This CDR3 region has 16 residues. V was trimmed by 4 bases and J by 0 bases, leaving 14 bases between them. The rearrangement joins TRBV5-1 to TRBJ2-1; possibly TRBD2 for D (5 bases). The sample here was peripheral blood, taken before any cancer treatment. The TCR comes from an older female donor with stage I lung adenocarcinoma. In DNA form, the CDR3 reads TGCGCCAGCAGCCCGGTGGGAGCAGTCTCCTACAATGAGCAGTTCTTC. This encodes CASSPVGAVSYNEQFF.